This TCR beta chain was identified in a study of blood T cell repertoires in COVID-19. Study background: Donors in the United States, Italy and Spain gave samples during acute or convalescent COVID-19. T cells, B-cell-depleted T cells, or PBMCs provided the cDNA or gDNA that served as material.

Libraries were prepared by immunoSEQ multiplex PCR; TCRdb keeps only in-frame clonotypes and omits some of them. The sample yields some 80,000 clones, roughly 90% seen once. Germline-derived CDR1 and CDR2 are SGDLS and YYNGEE. The length of the CDR3 is 16 residues. V dropped 3 bases and J dropped 1; count of bases not matched to a gene: 5. What was sequenced was peripheral blood. This chain links TRBV9 with TRBJ2-2; TRBD2 agrees at 8 bases. The receptor's source is a man aged 50 to 60 with COVID-19, enrolled during active disease. The CDR3 nucleotides are TGTGCCAGCAGCGCTATGCTAGCGGGGAACACCGGGGAGCTGTTTTTT. This translates into CASSAMLAGNTGELFF.